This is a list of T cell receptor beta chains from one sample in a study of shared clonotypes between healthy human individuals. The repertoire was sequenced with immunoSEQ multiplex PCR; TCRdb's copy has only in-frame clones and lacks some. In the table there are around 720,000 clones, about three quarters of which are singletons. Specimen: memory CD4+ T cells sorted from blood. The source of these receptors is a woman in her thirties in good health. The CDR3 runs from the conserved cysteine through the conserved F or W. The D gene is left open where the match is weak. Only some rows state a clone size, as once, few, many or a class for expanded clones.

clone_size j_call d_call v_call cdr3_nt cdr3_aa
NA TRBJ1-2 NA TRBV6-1 TGTGCCAGCAGTGTTGGCCCACCCTATGGCTACACCTTC CASSVGPPYGYTF
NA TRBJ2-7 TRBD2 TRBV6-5 TGTGCCAGCAGTAGGACTAGCGGGAGCGCAGACGAGCAGTACTTC CASSRTSGSADEQYF
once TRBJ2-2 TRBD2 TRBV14 TGTGCCAGCAGCCAAGATTTGGGACTAGTTTTGGCCGGGGAGCTGTTTTTT CASSQDLGLVLAGELFF
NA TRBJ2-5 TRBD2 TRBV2 TGTGCCAGCAAACCGGGACAGGGAATTCTAGCGGGAGGGTTTCAAGAGACCCAGTACTTC CASKPGQGILAGGFQETQYF
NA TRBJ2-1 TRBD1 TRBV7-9 TGTGCCAGCAGCCCTACGGGACAGGGTCGCTACAATGAGCAGTTCTTC CASSPTGQGRYNEQFF
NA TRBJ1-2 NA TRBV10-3 TGTGCCATCAGTGAAAGGGGCAGTAACTATGGCTACACCTTC CAISERGSNYGYTF
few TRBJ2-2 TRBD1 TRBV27 TGTGCCTCCTACCGACAGGGCACCGGGGAGCTGTTTTTT CASYRQGTGELFF
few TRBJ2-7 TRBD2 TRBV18 TGTGCCAGCTCAGTAGCGGGACTAAACTACGAGCAGTACTTC CASSVAGLNYEQYF
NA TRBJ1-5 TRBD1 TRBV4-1 TGCGCCAGCAGCCAAGAGTTCAGGGGGCGGGGGAGCAATCAGCCCCAGCATTTT CASSQEFRGRGSNQPQHF
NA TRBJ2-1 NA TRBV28 TGTGCCAGCAGTACAACAGGGAACCCGTACTACAATGAGCAGTTCTTC CASSTTGNPYYNEQFF
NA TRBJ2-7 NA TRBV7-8 TGTGCCAGCAGCTTAGCGGTTGTCGGCTCCTACTACGAGCAGTACTTC CASSLAVVGSYYEQYF
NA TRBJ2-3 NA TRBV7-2 TGTGCCAGCAGCTCCGCCCAGGGGAGTACAGATACGCAGTATTTT CASSSAQGSTDTQYF
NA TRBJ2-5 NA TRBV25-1 TGTGCCAGCAGTGATTCGGGACGGAAAGAGACCCAGTACTTC CASSDSGRKETQYF
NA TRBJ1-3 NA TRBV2 TGTGCCAGCAGTGATTTTCTCTCTGGAAACACCATATATTTT CASSDFLSGNTIYF
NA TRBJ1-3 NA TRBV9 TGTGCCAGCAGCCCCCAGGGAAACACCATATATTTT CASSPQGNTIYF
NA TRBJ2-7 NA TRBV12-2 TGTGCAAGTTGGTTTACGCAGGCAGGTCGTATAGTAACGGGATACGAGCAGTACTTC CASWFTQAGRIVTGYEQYF
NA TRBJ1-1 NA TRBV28 TGTGCCAGCAGTTTATCCGTGAACACTGAAGCTTTCTTT CASSLSVNTEAFF
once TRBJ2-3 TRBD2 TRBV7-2 TGTGCCAGCACCAAGGGGAGCGGGGTGAGCACAGATACGCAGTATTTT CASTKGSGVSTDTQYF
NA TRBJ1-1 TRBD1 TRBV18 TGTGCCAGCTTTGCCGGGACAGGTGAGCGGGAAGCTTTCTTT CASFAGTGEREAFF
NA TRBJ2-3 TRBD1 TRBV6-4 TGTGCCAGCAGACCGACAGGGGGTCCCACAGATACGCAGTATTTT CASRPTGGPTDTQYF
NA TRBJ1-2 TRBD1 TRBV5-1 TGCGCCAGCAGCCCGGGGACAGCCGGCCATGGCTACACCTTC CASSPGTAGHGYTF
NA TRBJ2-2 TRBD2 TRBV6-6 TGTGCCAGCAGGGGTCTAGCGGACACCGGGGAGCTGTTTTTT CASRGLADTGELFF
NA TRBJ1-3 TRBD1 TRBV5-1 TGCGCCAGCAGCCCCCAGATCCTAGGACAGGGCAATTCTGGAAACACCATATATTTT CASSPQILGQGNSGNTIYF
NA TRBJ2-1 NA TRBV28 TGTGCCAGCAGCTCTCTGGAGGGGCGCCTTCCTGAAAACAATGAGCAGTTCTTC CASSSLEGRLPENNEQFF
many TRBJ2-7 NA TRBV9 TGTGCCAGCAGCGTAGATCCAGATGACTACGAGCAGTACTTC CASSVDPDDYEQYF
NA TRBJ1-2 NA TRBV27 TGTGCCAGCAGTCCCCGCGGTCGGGGTACGGGGGCAGGCTACACCTTC CASSPRGRGTGAGYTF
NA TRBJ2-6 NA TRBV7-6 TGTGCCAGCAGCTTAGGATCTGGGGCCAACGTCCTGACTTTC CASSLGSGANVLTF
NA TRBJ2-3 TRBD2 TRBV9 TGTGCCAGCAGCGTAGTAACGGGAGGGAGATCGGGCACAGATACGCAGTATTTT CASSVVTGGRSGTDTQYF